The 9 T cell receptor beta chains below all came from one sample that was sequenced in a study of beta chain features in type 1 diabetes. What these receptors recognize is not known. Study-level points and caveats: TCRB CDR3 length was moderately but significantly reduced in all four CD4+ subsets of Type 1 diabetes patients.

The isolated RNA, all of it, was reverse transcribed, so expressed TCRB transcripts were what got sequenced. Assay: immunoSEQ multiplex PCR; the TCRdb copy retains only in-frame clones and omits some. The sample carries about 660,000 clones, over 11% recorded once. Material for sequencing was naive CD4+ T cells from blood. The receptors here all came from a young man with type 1 diabetes.

The chain uses TRBV29-1 and TRBJ2-5; 9 bases line up with TRBD1. Per the germline V gene, CDR1 is SQVTM and CDR2 is ANQGSEA. V lost 4 bases and J lost 3; bases outside the gene matches: 9. The CDR3 extends over 15 amino acids. The CDR3 loop reads CSVVPTTGGKETQYF. CDR3 nucleotide sequence: TGCAGCGTTGTTCCAACGACAGGGGGAAAAGAGACCCAGTACTTC. The complete variable domain, with remaining parts taken from reference TRBV29-1 and TRBJ2-5, reads SAVISQKPSRDICQRGTSLTIQCQVDSQVTMMFWYRQQPGQSLTLIATANQGSEATYESGFVIDKFPISRPNLTFSTLTVSNMSPEDSSIYLCSVVPTTGGKETQYFGPGTRLLVL.

This clone was detected only a few times. The chain joins TRBV25-1 to TRBJ2-5; D is ambiguous. The CDR3 totals 11 residues. Deletions cut 4 bases from V and 5 bases from J, with 5 bases between. The V gene's germline CDR1 is MGHDK and CDR2 SYGVNS. CDR3 DNA: TGTGCCAGCAGTGGCGCCGAGACCCAGTACTTC. This encodes CASSGAETQYF.

There are a few counts of this clone. The chain combines TRBV2 with TRBJ2-7; D is unclear. The germline V gene encodes CDR1 SNHLY and CDR2 FYNNEI. The CDR3 is 12 residues long. Trimming left V 7 bases short and J 2 bases short, with 9 bases between. CDR3 in DNA: TGTGCCAGCAAATCCCAGCCCTACGAGCAGTACTTC. This encodes CASKSQPYEQYF.

This clone was recorded a few times. The CDR3 nucleotides read TGTGCCAGCAGCTTCAGGGGGCCTGGTGAAGCTTTCTTT. Translating it yields CASSFRGPGEAFF. The chain employs TRBV5-6 and TRBJ1-1, with TRBD1 matching over 8 bases. Germline values: CDR1 SGHDT, CDR2 YYEEEE. The trim removed 2 bases at V and 7 bases at J, leaving 4 bases unmatched. The CDR3 consists of 13 residues.

The sample holds a few counts of this clone. The chain employs TRBV28 and TRBJ2-3; 7 nucleotides line up with TRBD1. From germline, CDR1 is MDHEN and CDR2 SYDVKM. Trimming cost V 2 bases and J 8 bases; bases outside gene matches: 10. This CDR3 is built from 15 residues. DNA for the CDR3: TGTGCCAGCAGTTTAGAGGGGGCCGCCAGAGGTACGCAGTATTTT. Residues: CASSLEGAARGTQYF.

The rearrangement links TRBV9 to TRBJ2-7, with 8 positions matching TRBD1. The CDR3 totals 14 residues. V was clipped by 2 bases and J by 4 bases; unmatched bases: 5. Germline V gives CDR1 SGDLS, CDR2 YYNGEE. The CDR3 protein is CASSVRDRLYEQYF. CDR3 DNA sequence: TGTGCCAGCAGCGTCCGGGACAGGTTGTACGAGCAGTACTTC. Complete variable domain (other parts from reference TRBV9 and TRBJ2-7): DSGVTQTPKHLITATGQRVTLRCSPRSGDLSVYWYQQSLDQGLQFLIQYYNGEERAKGNILERFSAQQFPDLHSELNLSSLELGDSALYFCASSVRDRLYEQYFGPGTRLTVT.

This clone came up a few times. The gene calls are TRBV2 and TRBJ2-1, with D uncertain. CDR3 length: 11 residues. Germline assignment: CDR1 SNHLY and CDR2 FYNNEI. Trimming removed 7 bases at V and 7 bases at J, with 8 bases between. For the CDR3, the DNA is TGTGCCAGCACCGCTACAAATGAGCAGTTCTTC. It translates to CASTATNEQFF.

The sample holds a few counts of this clone. This chain joins TRBV7-2 and TRBJ1-5; 8 bases line up with TRBD1. Trimming cost V 4 bases and J 2 bases; bases outside gene matches: 13. The CDR3 spans 18 residues. Germline CDR1 is SGHTA and CDR2 is FQGNSA. CDR3 nucleotides: TGTGCCAGCAGCTCAGGGGGTGCAGGGGGCTTTCGCAATCAGCCCCAGCATTTT. Translated, it gives CASSSGGAGGFRNQPQHF.

This clone was counted between two and nine times. The CDR3 DNA reads TGTGCCAGCAGCCAAGATCGAGGGAATCAGCCCCAGCATTTT. Translating it yields CASSQDRGNQPQHF. The chain couples TRBV4-2 to TRBJ1-5; no reliable D call. Germline assignment: CDR1 LGHNA and CDR2 YNFKEQ. V gave up 0 bases and J gave up 4 bases, with 7 bases separating them. There are 14 residues in the CDR3.